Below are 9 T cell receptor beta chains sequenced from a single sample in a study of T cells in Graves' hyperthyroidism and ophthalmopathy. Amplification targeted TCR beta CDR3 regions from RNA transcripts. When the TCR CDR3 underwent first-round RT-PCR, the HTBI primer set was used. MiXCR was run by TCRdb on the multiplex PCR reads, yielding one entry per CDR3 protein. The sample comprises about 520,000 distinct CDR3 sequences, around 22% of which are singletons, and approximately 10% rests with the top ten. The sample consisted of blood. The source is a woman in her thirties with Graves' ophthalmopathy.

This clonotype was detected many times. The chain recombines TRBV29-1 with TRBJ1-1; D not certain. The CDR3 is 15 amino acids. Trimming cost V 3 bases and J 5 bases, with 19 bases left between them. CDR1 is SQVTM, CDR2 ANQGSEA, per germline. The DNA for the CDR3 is TGCAGCGTTGACCCCGGCAAAGGATTATGGACTGAAGCTTTCTTT. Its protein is CSVDPGKGLWTEAFF.

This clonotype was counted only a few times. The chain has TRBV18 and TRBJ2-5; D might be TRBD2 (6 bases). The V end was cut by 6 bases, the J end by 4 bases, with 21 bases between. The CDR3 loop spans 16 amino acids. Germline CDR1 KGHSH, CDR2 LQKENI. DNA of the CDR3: TGTGCCAGCTCTCGGAGGGGACGCGAGATAGGAGAGACCCAGTACTTC. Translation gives CASSRRGREIGETQYF.

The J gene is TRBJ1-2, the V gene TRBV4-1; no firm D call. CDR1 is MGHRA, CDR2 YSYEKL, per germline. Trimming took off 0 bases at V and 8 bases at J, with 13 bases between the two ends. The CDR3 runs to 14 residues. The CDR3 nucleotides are TGCGCCAGCAGCCAAGATTTGGCTGGGAACGGCTACACCTTC. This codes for CASSQDLAGNGYTF.

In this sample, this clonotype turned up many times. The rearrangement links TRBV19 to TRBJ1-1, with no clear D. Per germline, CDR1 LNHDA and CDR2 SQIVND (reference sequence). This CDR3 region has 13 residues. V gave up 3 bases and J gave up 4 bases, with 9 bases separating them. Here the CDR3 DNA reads TGTGCCAGTAGTATCCCCGGATCCACTGAAGCTTTCTTT. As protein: CASSIPGSTEAFF. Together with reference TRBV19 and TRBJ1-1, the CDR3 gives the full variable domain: DGGITQSPKYLFRKEGQNVTLSCEQNLNHDAMYWYRQDPGQGLRLIYYSQIVNDFQKGDIAEGYSVSREKKESFPLTVTSAQKNPTAFYLCASSIPGSTEAFFGQGTRLTVV.

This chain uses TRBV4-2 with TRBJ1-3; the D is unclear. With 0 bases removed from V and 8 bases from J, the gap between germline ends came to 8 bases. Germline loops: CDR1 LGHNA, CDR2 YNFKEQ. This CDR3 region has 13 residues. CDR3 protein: CASSQDVSDTIYF. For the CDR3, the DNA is TGTGCCAGCAGCCAAGATGTTTCGGACACCATATATTTT.

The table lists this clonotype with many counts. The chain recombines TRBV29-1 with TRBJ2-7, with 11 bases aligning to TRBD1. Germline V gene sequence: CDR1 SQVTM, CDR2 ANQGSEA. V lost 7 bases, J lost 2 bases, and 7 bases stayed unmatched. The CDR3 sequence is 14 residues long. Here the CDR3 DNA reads TGCAGCGGGACAGGGGGCTATTATCCCTACGAGCAGTACTTC. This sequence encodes CSGTGGYYPYEQYF.

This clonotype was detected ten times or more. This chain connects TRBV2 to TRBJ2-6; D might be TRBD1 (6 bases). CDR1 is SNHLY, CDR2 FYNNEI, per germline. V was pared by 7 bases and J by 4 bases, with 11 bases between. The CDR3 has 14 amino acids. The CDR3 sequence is CASIRGYGANVLTF. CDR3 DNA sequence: TGTGCCAGCATCAGGGGTTACGGGGCCAACGTCCTGACTTTC.

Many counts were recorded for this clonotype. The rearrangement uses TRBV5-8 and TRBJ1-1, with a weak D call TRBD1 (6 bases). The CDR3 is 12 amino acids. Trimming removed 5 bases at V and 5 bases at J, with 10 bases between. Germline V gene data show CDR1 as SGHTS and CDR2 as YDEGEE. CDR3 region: CASRKQGTEAFF. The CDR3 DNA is TGTGCCAGCAGGAAACAGGGAACTGAAGCTTTCTTT.

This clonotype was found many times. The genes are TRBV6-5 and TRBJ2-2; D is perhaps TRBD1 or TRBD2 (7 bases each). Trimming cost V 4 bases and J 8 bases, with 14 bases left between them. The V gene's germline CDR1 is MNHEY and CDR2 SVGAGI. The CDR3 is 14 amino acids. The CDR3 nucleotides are TGTGCCAGCAGTTCTGACAGGGAGGGTGGGGAGCTGTTTTTT. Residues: CASSSDREGGELFF.